A single sample gave rise to the 16 T cell receptor beta chains below, sequenced in a study of T cells in Graves' hyperthyroidism and ophthalmopathy. RNA transcripts provided the source from which TCR beta CDR3 regions were amplified. First-round RT-PCR of the TCR CDR3 relied on the HTBI primer set. Using its own MiXCR run on the multiplex PCR reads, TCRdb lists one record per CDR3 protein. The sample contains around 350,000 distinct CDR3 sequences, 19% of which appear only once. The specimen was blood. These receptors were collected from a woman between 18 and 30 years old with Graves' hyperthyroidism.

This clonotype was seen many times. The rearrangement joins TRBV7-6 to TRBJ1-5; D possibly corresponds to TRBD1 (5 bases). The CDR3 covers 19 residues. Trimming stripped 7 bases from V and 2 bases from J, with 27 bases between. Germline CDR1 is SGHVS and CDR2 is FNYEAQ. The CDR3, as DNA: TGTGCCAGCAACATATGGAACAGGCGGTCAATGGGTTGCAATCAGCCCCAGCATTTT. Translating gives CASNIWNRRSMGCNQPQHF.

This sequence joins TRBV6-2 or TRBV6-3 and TRBJ2-5; either TRBD1 or TRBD2 may fit D (5 bases each). The CDR3 is 13 residues long. Germline-derived CDR1 and CDR2 are MNHEY and SVGEGT. CDR3 DNA: TGTGCGTGGGGGAGTGGTGCGCGGGAGACCCAGTACTTC. This gives the protein CAWGSGARETQYF.

This clonotype was observed at least ten times. The chain joins TRBV28 to TRBJ2-2, with 9 bases aligning to TRBD2. The germline gives CDR1 MDHEN, CDR2 SYDVKM. With 5 bases clipped from V and 9 bases from J, the junction kept 7 bases outside the gene matches. This CDR3 comprises 14 residues. CDR3 DNA: TGTGCCAGCAGTCGACTAGCGGACCACCGGGAGCTGTTTTTT. It translates to CASSRLADHRELFF.

This clonotype has at least ten counts. The V gene is TRBV19, the J gene TRBJ1-1; D is undetermined. The CDR3 runs 15 residues. In germline, CDR1 is LNHDA, CDR2 SQIVND (reference sequence). The germline V and J ends were trimmed by 2 bases and 3 bases, with 13 bases remaining between them. Written as DNA, the CDR3 is TGTGCCAGTAGTATACATGGGCCCGAGGACACTGAAGCTTTCTTT. Translated, it gives CASSIHGPEDTEAFF.

This clonotype was seen repeatedly, ten times or more. The V call is TRBV12-3 or TRBV12-4, the J call TRBJ1-2, with 8 bases that match TRBD1. The ends lost 5 bases at V and 8 bases at J; junction bases unmatched: 10. This CDR3 is built from 14 residues. The CDR3 is CASSPYRQGSGYTF. The CDR3 DNA is TGTGCCAGCAGTCCCTACCGACAGGGGAGCGGCTACACCTTC.

This clonotype has ten or more counts. The rearrangement uses TRBV13 and TRBJ1-1, with TRBD1 as a possible D gene (6 bases). This CDR3 is built from 16 residues. CDR1 is PRHDT and CDR2 is FYEKMQ in the germline V gene (reference sequence). Trimming removed 2 bases at V and 1 base at J, with 14 bases between. This CDR3 is CASSLLPWTENTEAFF. In DNA form, the CDR3 reads TGTGCCAGCAGCTTACTACCTTGGACAGAGAACACTGAAGCTTTCTTT. Complete variable domain (other parts from reference TRBV13 and TRBJ1-1): AAGVIQSPRHLIKEKRETATLKCYPIPRHDTVYWYQQGPGQDPQFLISFYEKMQSDKGSIPDRFSAQQFSDYHSELNMSSLELGDSALYFCASSLLPWTENTEAFFGQGTRLTVV.

Concerning this clonotype itself: Just one base apart from a much larger clone, this may be a read error. J is TRBJ1-1 and V is TRBV5-1, with D possibly TRBD1 on 5 matching bases. Germline assignment: CDR1 SGHRS and CDR2 YFSETQ. The CDR3 sequence is 14 residues long. CDR3 region: CASSLGGSHTESFF. DNA for the CDR3: TGCGCCAGCAGCTTGGGGGGCTCCCACACTGAATCTTTCTTT.

A note on this clonotype: The CDR3 carries no conserved terminal phenylalanine or tryptophan, so it likely arises from a read error. The chain recombines TRBV3-1 with TRBJ1-2, with 8 bases fitting TRBD1. This CDR3 region has 16 residues. V gave up 2 bases and J gave up 3 bases; unmatched junction bases: 8. Germline-derived CDR1 and CDR2 are LGHDT and YNNKEL (reference sequence). The CDR3 region is CASSQKGGTGHYGYTY. The CDR3 region has the DNA TGTGCCAGCAGCCAAAAGGGGGGGACAGGACACTATGGCTACACCTAC.

Many counts were recorded for this clonotype. The V call is TRBV18, the J call TRBJ2-7; perhaps TRBD2 as D (5 bases). CDR3 size: 13 residues. The V gene's germline CDR1 is KGHSH and CDR2 LQKENI. V was pared by 0 bases and J by 7 bases, with 10 bases between. CDR3 coding DNA: TGTGCCAGCTCACCACCGGGGAGAGGGGAGCAGTACTTC. The encoded protein is CASSPPGRGEQYF.

This clonotype was counted at least ten times. The V and J genes are TRBV7-6 and TRBJ2-7; D possibly uses TRBD1 or TRBD2 (7 bases each). The length of the CDR3 is 16 residues. Per the germline V gene, CDR1 is SGHVS and CDR2 is FNYEAQ. V was shortened by 1 base and J by 2 bases, with 15 bases between the two germline ends. In DNA, the CDR3 is TGTGCCAGCAGCTTAGACCAGGGGGGGCGTCCCTACGAGCAGTACTTC. Protein product: CASSLDQGGRPYEQYF.

A few counts support this clonotype. This chain connects TRBV19 to TRBJ1-1, with unresolved D. Germline V gives CDR1 LNHDA, CDR2 SQIVND (reference sequence). Trimming stripped 1 base from V and 4 bases from J, with 10 bases between. The CDR3 runs to 14 residues. CDR3 coding DNA: TGTGCCAGTAGTATAGGGGCGCGTAGCACTGAAGCTTTCTTT. Protein product: CASSIGARSTEAFF. The full variable domain, its missing parts supplied by reference TRBV19 and TRBJ1-1, is DGGITQSPKYLFRKEGQNVTLSCEQNLNHDAMYWYRQDPGQGLRLIYYSQIVNDFQKGDIAEGYSVSREKKESFPLTVTSAQKNPTAFYLCASSIGARSTEAFFGQGTRLTVV.

This clonotype has ten or more counts. The rearrangement links TRBV18 to TRBJ1-2; D call uncertain. Germline V CDR1 and CDR2: KGHSH, LQKENI. V was cut by 4 bases and J by 0 bases, with 12 bases left in between. This CDR3 contains 15 residues. The CDR3: CASSLVATSNYGYTF. The CDR3 nucleotides are TGTGCCAGCTCACTGGTAGCTACTTCTAACTATGGCTACACCTTC.

This clonotype has a count of ten or more. One junction end disagrees with the germline gene, perhaps due to a read error. V is TRBV6-2 or TRBV6-3 and J is TRBJ1-5; D is perhaps TRBD1 (5 bases). The V gene's germline CDR1 is MNHEY and CDR2 SVGEGT. This CDR3 region has 13 residues. CDR3 nucleotides: TGTGCCAGCAGTAACTCCCAGGGCCAGCCCCAGCATTTT. It is translated as CASSNSQGQPQHF.

This clonotype occurred many times. The chain recombines TRBV19 with TRBJ1-1; D is ambiguous. This CDR3 is 15 amino acids long. Trimming stripped 4 bases from V and 4 bases from J, with 16 bases between. Germline CDR1 is LNHDA and CDR2 is SQIVND (reference sequence). The CDR3 region is CASSTSAVGSTEAFF. The CDR3 DNA follows: TGTGCCAGTAGTACCTCCGCCGTAGGCAGCACTGAAGCTTTCTTT. Full variable domain (rest looked up from reference TRBV19 and TRBJ1-1): DGGITQSPKYLFRKEGQNVTLSCEQNLNHDAMYWYRQDPGQGLRLIYYSQIVNDFQKGDIAEGYSVSREKKESFPLTVTSAQKNPTAFYLCASSTSAVGSTEAFFGQGTRLTVV.

The table lists this clonotype with many counts. This chain connects TRBV7-8 to TRBJ2-4; 11 bases line up with TRBD1. V lost 5 bases, J lost 4 bases, and 4 bases stayed unmatched. CDR3 length equals 15 residues. Germline V lookup: CDR1 SGHVS, CDR2 FQNEAQ. For the CDR3, the DNA is TGTGCCAGCAGCCTTGGGACAGGGGGAAAAAACATTCAGTACTTC. Amino acids: CASSLGTGGKNIQYF.

This clonotype has at least ten counts. The rearrangement uses TRBV12-3 or TRBV12-4 and TRBJ2-1; tentative D call: TRBD2 (5 bases). V was shortened by 8 bases and J by 2 bases, with 13 bases between the two germline ends. The CDR3 contains 14 residues. Here the CDR3 reads CASEGGPTYNEQFF. As DNA, the CDR3 is TGTGCCAGCGAGGGTGGCCCTACCTACAATGAGCAGTTCTTC.